This section outlines one T cell receptor beta chain sequence together with its context. Participants' own reports of clinical history determined their cohort assignment. Recovered Cohort 3 donors showed two negative PCRs, clearance, or symptom resolution. This sample was included in a study of blood T cell repertoires in COVID-19. Across the whole study: Sites across the United States, Italy and Spain contributed samples from acute and convalescent COVID-19.

This CDR3 is built from 15 residues. Unmatched junction bases numbered 6, after V lost 3 bases and J lost 6 bases. The germline gives CDR1 SGDLS, CDR2 YYNGEE. Sequencing used immunoSEQ multiplex PCR; TCRdb keeps in-frame clones, though not all of them. The table has under 300,000 clones, roughly 90% seen once. The receptor comes from a woman aged 45-60 years who had recovered from COVID-19. The specimen sequenced was PBMCs or T cells enriched from blood (not recorded which). This sequence joins TRBV9 and TRBJ2-2, with TRBD1 matching 9 bases. The CDR3 sequence: CASSEQQGAAGELFF. CDR3 in DNA: TGTGCCAGCAGCGAGCAACAGGGGGCGGCCGGGGAGCTGTTTTTT. Complete variable domain (other parts from reference TRBV9 and TRBJ2-2): DSGVTQTPKHLITATGQRVTLRCSPRSGDLSVYWYQQSLDQGLQFLIQYYNGEERAKGNILERFSAQQFPDLHSELNLSSLELGDSALYFCASSEQQGAAGELFFGEGSRLTVL.